This T cell receptor beta chain is drawn from a study of T cells after yellow fever vaccination. Study at large: The SMART-Seq v4 Ultra Low Input method served to prepare the low-cell-number fractions. Study outcomes and limitations: It was the secondary response that reached its peak faster, day 5 versus 15, but it was weaker.

The V gene's germline CDR1 is MNHNS and CDR2 SASEGT. Losses at the gene ends were 6 bases for V and 7 bases for J; bases not matched to a gene: 7. The CDR3 loop spans 14 amino acids. Using its own MiXCR run on the 5' RACE reads, TCRdb lists one record per CDR3 protein. The table records roughly 310,000 distinct CDR3 sequences, 8.7% of them present only once. With regard to this clonotype: Its antigen is not known.

The receptor's source is a man between 18 and 29 years old who received the YFV17D yellow fever vaccine. Sequencing was performed on PBMCs, taken on the day of the first yellow fever vaccination. The chain is built from TRBV6-1 and TRBJ1-4; 8 bases line up with TRBD1. Here the CDR3 DNA reads TGTGCCAGCAGCACGGACAGGGCCCTTGAAAAACTGTTTTTT. This sequence encodes CASSTDRALEKLFF.